These 9 T cell receptor beta chains came from one sample sequenced in a study of T-cell reconstitution after alpha-beta-depleted transplantation in children. Unique molecular identifiers featured in how the TCRbeta library was prepared. A single record per CDR3 protein comes from TCRdb applying MiXCR to the PCR reads. The sample lists under 850,000 distinct CDR3 sequences; around 14% were seen once. Sequenced material: PBMCs, taken before TCRalphabeta/CD19-depleted stem cell transplant. All receptors derive from a girl between 2 and 10 years old with congenital amegakaryocytic thrombocytopenia, due to receive a stem cell transplant.

This clonotype was detected a few times. This chain links TRBV9 with TRBJ2-2; D remains ambiguous. Per the germline V gene, CDR1 is SGDLS and CDR2 is YYNGEE. V lost 4 bases and J 5 bases, leaving 9 bases between the germline ends. The CDR3 spans 13 residues. The CDR3 loop reads CASSPDRTGELFF. DNA of the CDR3: TGTGCCAGCAGCCCTGACCGTACCGGGGAGCTGTTTTTT.

This clonotype has only a few counts. This chain uses TRBV12-3 or TRBV12-4 with TRBJ2-1, with a weak D call TRBD2 (5 bases). With 5 bases removed from V and 1 base from J, the gap between germline ends came to 12 bases. The CDR3 has 15 amino acids. CDR3 bases: TGTGCCAGCAGTCGGGAAATGAGATCCTACAATGAGCAGTTCTTC. This codes for CASSREMRSYNEQFF.

The chain has TRBV5-1 and TRBJ2-7; weak D call: TRBD2 (6 bases). Between the trimmed V and J ends, which lost 4 bases and 6 bases, there was a span of 17 bases. CDR3 size: 14 residues. Germline lookup yields CDR1 SGHRS and CDR2 YFSETQ. CDR3 in amino acids: CASSLTGALSEQYF. For the CDR3, the DNA is TGCGCCAGCAGCCTGACGGGAGCTTTGAGCGAGCAGTACTTC.

There are many counts of this clonotype. The CDR3 here is CASSSALAGDTDTQYF. CDR3 coding DNA: TGTGCCAGCAGCTCGGCACTAGCGGGAGATACAGATACGCAGTATTTT. J is TRBJ2-3 and V is TRBV7-6; 11 nucleotides match TRBD2. J was trimmed by 3 bases and V by 4 bases; bases with no gene match: 6. From germline, CDR1 is SGHVS and CDR2 FNYEAQ. The CDR3 is 16 amino acids.

At least ten counts were recorded for this clonotype. The gene calls are TRBV27 and TRBJ2-5; D is perhaps TRBD1 (6 bases). The germline gives CDR1 MNHEY, CDR2 SMNVEV (reference sequence). Trimming cost V 7 bases and J 2 bases, with 23 bases left between them. This CDR3 is built from 17 residues. In nucleotides, the CDR3 is TGTGCCAGCACCGACCTTTCTATCCAGGGGCCACAAGAGACCCAGTACTTC. Translating gives CASTDLSIQGPQETQYF.

The chain recombines TRBV5-1 with TRBJ2-1; TRBD1 matches at 9 bases. The germline V gene has CDR1 SGHRS and CDR2 YFSETQ. The CDR3 has 15 amino acids. V was clipped by 3 bases and J by 2 bases; unmatched bases: 3. CDR3 nucleotide sequence: TGCGCCAGCAGCTCCGGACAGGGGACCTACAATGAGCAGTTCTTC. It codes for CASSSGQGTYNEQFF.

A remark on this clonotype: It is likely a read error, because the conserved phenylalanine at the end of the CDR3 is missing. The DNA is left out, because the CDR3 cannot be placed on it with certainty; the CDR3 is given as TCRdb lists it. The chain has TRBV5-1 and TRBJ2-3; the table's D gene call, TRBD2, was not cross checked with the DNA. The CDR3 contains 17 residues when both ends are counted. Germline V gene data show CDR1 as SGHRS and CDR2 as YFSETQ. CDR3 protein: CASSRPGDTLTRRLAEG.

This clonotype was counted only a few times. V usage is TRBV5-1 and J usage is TRBJ2-1, with 8 bases lining up with TRBD2. Germline V gene sequence: CDR1 SGHRS, CDR2 YFSETQ. The J segment lost 3 bases and the V segment lost 2 bases, leaving 7 bases of the junction unmatched. The CDR3 contains 16 residues. CDR3 sequence reads: CASSFLSSGSYNEQFF. The CDR3 bases are TGCGCCAGCAGCTTTCTTTCCAGCGGGAGCTACAATGAGCAGTTCTTC.

Concerning this clonotype: At one end, the junction sequence differs from germline, possibly due to a read error. The rearrangement uses TRBV5-5 and TRBJ1-5; weak D call: TRBD1 (6 bases). This CDR3 comprises 17 residues. CDR1 is SGHKS and CDR2 is YYEKEE in the germline V gene (reference sequence). CDR3 DNA: TGTGCCAGCAGCCCTAGGGGGAGGGGTTCTGTGAATCAGCCCCGGCATTTT. It specifies CASSPRGRGSVNQPRHF.